This is a list of T cell receptor beta chains from one sample in a study of blood T cell repertoires in COVID-19. The repertoire was sequenced with immunoSEQ multiplex PCR; TCRdb's copy has only in-frame clones and lacks some. The repertoire has 300,000 to 400,000 clones, 89% of them found once; the top ten carry around 3%. The sequencing sample was made of peripheral blood. All receptors derive from a woman aged 25 to 39 with COVID-19, enrolled during active disease. CDR3s include the opening cysteine and the closing phenylalanine or tryptophan. The D gene is left open where the match is weak. Not all rows give a size; the values are once, few, many and, for expanded clones, a class.

cdr3_aa,cdr3_nt,clone_size,v_call,d_call,j_call
CAWGRAGGSNTEAFF,TGTGCCTGGGGACGTGCAGGGGGCTCCAACACTGAAGCTTTCTTT,-,TRBV30,TRBD1,TRBJ1-1
CASSQGGAGGEQFF,TGTGCCAGCAGCCAAGGAGGGGCCGGAGGGGAGCAGTTCTTC,-,TRBV3-1/TRBV3-2,-,TRBJ2-1
CASSLGGTGSTSREQYF,TGTGCCAGCAGCTTAGGGGGGACAGGCTCTACTTCTAGGGAGCAGTACTTC,-,TRBV7-2,TRBD1,TRBJ2-7
CASSDSGTTGTDTQYF,TGTGCCAGCAGTGACTCAGGGACTACAGGCACAGATACGCAGTATTTT,-,TRBV6-4,TRBD2,TRBJ2-3
CASSDRRARQVNF,TGTGCCAGCAGCGACAGAAGAGCTCGTCAGGTGAACTTC,few,TRBV7-2,-,TRBJ2-7
CASSFSGGYTF,TGTGCCAGCAGTTTCTCAGGTGGCTACACCTTC,-,TRBV28,-,TRBJ1-2
CASSTSGASNQPQHF,TGCGCCAGCAGCACCAGCGGTGCTAGCAATCAGCCCCAGCATTTT,-,TRBV4-3,-,TRBJ1-5
CASSLRDSIGYTF,TGTGCCAGCAGTTTACGAGACAGTATTGGCTACACCTTC,-,TRBV27,-,TRBJ1-2
CASTPPDNTNIQYF,TGTGCCAGCACCCCGCCGGACAATACAAACATTCAGTACTTC,-,TRBV11-2,-,TRBJ2-4
CASASKTHEKLFF,TGTGCCAGCGCTAGCAAGACTCATGAAAAACTGTTTTTT,-,TRBV7-8,-,TRBJ1-4
CASSRLLAGEIDTQYF,TGCGCCAGCAGCCGCCTACTAGCGGGAGAAATAGATACGCAGTATTTT,-,TRBV4-1,TRBD2,TRBJ2-3
CASSHPMGLRGDEQYF,TGCGCCAGCAGCCATCCAATGGGGTTGCGGGGGGACGAGCAGTACTTC,-,TRBV4-1,TRBD2,TRBJ2-7
CAWSVAGGRNIQYF,TGTGCCTGGAGTGTAGCCGGGGGACGGAACATTCAGTACTTC,-,TRBV30,-,TRBJ2-4
CAHRQGVSGYTF,TGTGCCCATAGACAGGGAGTGAGTGGCTACACCTTC,-,TRBV30,TRBD1,TRBJ1-2
CASSVSGRANEQFF,TGTGCCAGCAGCGTCAGCGGGAGGGCCAATGAGCAGTTCTTC,once,TRBV13,TRBD2,TRBJ2-1
CASSVVDEGRGAGYNEQFF,TGTGCCAGCAGCGTAGTGGATGAGGGGAGAGGAGCGGGATACAATGAGCAGTTCTTC,many,TRBV9,TRBD2,TRBJ2-1
CASSYWESGGTDTQYF,TGTGCCAGCAGTTACTGGGAATCAGGGGGCACAGATACGCAGTATTTT,-,TRBV6-5,-,TRBJ2-3
CASSTRTGGFRNTEAFF,TGTGCCAGTAGTACCCGTACAGGGGGCTTCCGGAACACTGAAGCTTTCTTT,-,TRBV19,TRBD1,TRBJ1-1
CASSSTTNTEAFF,TGTGCCAGCAGTTCCACAACGAACACTGAAGCTTTCTTT,-,TRBV6-2/TRBV6-3,-,TRBJ1-1
CASSLAEREYNEQFF,TGTGCCAGCAGCTTGGCCGAGCGGGAGTACAATGAGCAGTTCTTC,-,TRBV5-6,TRBD2,TRBJ2-1
CASSLANQETQYF,TGTGCCAGCAGTCTAGCGAACCAAGAGACCCAGTACTTC,-,TRBV28,-,TRBJ2-5
CASSQDVAGAYNEQFF,TGCGCCAGCAGCCAAGATGTAGCGGGAGCCTACAATGAGCAGTTCTTC,-,TRBV4-3,TRBD2,TRBJ2-1
CASSLVSAGELFF,TGTGCCAGCAGCTTAGTCTCGGCCGGGGAGCTGTTTTTT,-,TRBV11-3,-,TRBJ2-2
CASSYSGTGFTEAFF,TGTGCCAGCAGTTACTCGGGCACAGGGTTCACTGAAGCTTTCTTT,-,TRBV6-5,-,TRBJ1-1
CASRRVHTNTGELFF,TGCGCCAGCAGGAGGGTCCACACAAACACCGGGGAGCTGTTTTTT,-,TRBV4-1,-,TRBJ2-2
CASSLEPGQGYGYTF,TGTGCCAGCAGCTTAGAGCCCGGACAGGGGTATGGCTACACCTTC,-,TRBV7-8,TRBD1,TRBJ1-2
CASSMWDRVGDTEAFF,TGTGCCAGCAGCATGTGGGACAGGGTAGGAGACACTGAAGCTTTCTTT,-,TRBV9,TRBD1,TRBJ1-1
CASSLDGSNYGYTF,TGTGCCAGCAGCTTGGACGGTTCTAACTATGGCTACACCTTC,-,TRBV5-4,-,TRBJ1-2
CASSGTSGGVSYEQYF,TGTGCCAGCAGTGGGACTAGCGGGGGGGTGTCCTACGAGCAGTACTTC,-,TRBV28,TRBD2,TRBJ2-7
CARGNRDSEFSGANVLTF,TGTGCCAGGGGGAACCGGGACAGTGAGTTCTCTGGGGCCAACGTCCTGACTTTC,-,TRBV27,TRBD1,TRBJ2-6
CASSDRVAYEQYF,TGTGCCAGCAGTGACAGGGTGGCCTACGAGCAGTACTTC,-,TRBV2,-,TRBJ2-7
CASSKSGGSALIIKANYGYTF,TGTGCCAGCAGCAAATCCGGGGGGTCGGCCCTTATTATAAAAGCTAACTATGGCTACACCTTC,-,TRBV21-1,-,TRBJ1-2
CASSQHLDSQETQYF,TGCGCCAGCAGCCAACACCTGGACTCCCAAGAGACCCAGTACTTC,-,TRBV4-3,-,TRBJ2-5
CASSRYRDNRMNTEAFF,TGTGCCAGTAGTAGGTACCGGGACAATCGGATGAACACTGAAGCTTTCTTT,-,TRBV19,-,TRBJ1-1
CASSLDRPGVNYGYTF,TGCGCCAGCAGCTTGGATAGGCCCGGGGTTAACTATGGCTACACCTTC,-,TRBV5-1,-,TRBJ1-2
CASSLVDNNNSPLHF,TGCGCCAGCAGCTTGGTAGACAACAATAATTCACCCCTCCACTTT,-,TRBV5-1,-,TRBJ1-6
CASSEGLAGGLGETQYF,TGCGCCAGCAGCGAGGGACTAGCGGGGGGTCTAGGAGAGACCCAGTACTTC,-,TRBV5-1,TRBD2,TRBJ2-5
CASSYVSRGSYNEQFF,TGTGCCAGCAGTTACGTTTCCAGGGGTTCCTACAATGAGCAGTTCTTC,-,TRBV6-5,-,TRBJ2-1
CASSLKGDTEAFF,TGCGCCAGCAGCTTGAAGGGGGACACTGAAGCTTTCTTT,-,TRBV5-1,-,TRBJ1-1
CASRGGNTGELFF,TGTGCCAGCAGAGGAGGGAACACCGGGGAGCTGTTTTTT,few,TRBV9,-,TRBJ2-2
CASGFGDRQFF,TGTGCTAGTGGTTTCGGGGACAGACAGTTCTTC,-,TRBV12-5,TRBD1,TRBJ2-1
CASSRIQGALLTDTQYF,TGTGCCAGCAGTCGGATCCAGGGGGCGCTTCTAACAGATACGCAGTATTTT,-,TRBV2,TRBD1,TRBJ2-3
CATGRGGSGELFF,TGTGCCACTGGACGGGGGGGTTCCGGGGAGCTGTTTTTT,once,TRBV28,TRBD2,TRBJ2-2
CATSDPQGAGYTF,TGTGCCACCAGTGATCCTCAGGGGGCTGGCTACACCTTC,once,TRBV24-1,TRBD1,TRBJ1-2
CASSTSGAASGNTIYF,TGTGCCAGTAGTACCTCGGGAGCCGCCTCTGGAAACACCATATATTTT,-,TRBV19,-,TRBJ1-3
CASSLATGRGGNQPQHF,TGTGCCAGCAGCTTGGCTACAGGGAGGGGGGGGAATCAGCCCCAGCATTTT,-,TRBV7-8,-,TRBJ1-5
CASSQAGREDTQYF,TGTGCCAGCAGCCAAGCAGGTCGTGAAGATACGCAGTATTTT,-,TRBV4-2,-,TRBJ2-3
CASSTQGYYGYTF,TGTGCCAGCAGTACACAGGGGTATTATGGCTACACCTTC,once,TRBV12-3/TRBV12-4,TRBD1,TRBJ1-2
CASRPTLNSYEQYF,TGTGCCAGCAGGCCCACCCTAAACTCCTACGAGCAGTACTTC,-,TRBV27,-,TRBJ2-7
CASSVPAGGGETQYF,TGTGCCAGCAGCGTACCAGCGGGAGGGGGCGAGACCCAGTACTTC,-,TRBV9,TRBD2,TRBJ2-5
CASSQDLPILNSPLHF,TGCGCCAGCAGCCAAGATCTTCCGATCCTAAATTCACCCCTCCACTTT,-,TRBV4-3,-,TRBJ1-6
CASSVEWGGSRKKNIQYF,TGTGCCAGCAGCGTAGAATGGGGGGGCAGCCGCAAGAAAAACATTCAGTACTTC,-,TRBV9,-,TRBJ2-4
CAWNAGSTAGELFF,TGTGCCTGGAATGCGGGGTCAACAGCCGGGGAGCTGTTTTTT,-,TRBV30,-,TRBJ2-2
CASSSRSGEETQYF,TGTGCCAGCAGCAGCCGTTCAGGTGAAGAGACCCAGTACTTC,-,TRBV5-4,-,TRBJ2-5
CASSLAPRGTEAFF,TGTGCCAGCAGCTTAGCCCCACGCGGGACTGAAGCTTTCTTT,-,TRBV7-9,-,TRBJ1-1
CASSRTTVDTQYF,TGTGCCAGCAGCAGAACGACAGTAGATACGCAGTATTTT,once,TRBV21-1,-,TRBJ2-3
CASTDVQGVSEAFF,TGCGCCAGCACCGACGTACAGGGGGTTTCTGAAGCTTTCTTT,-,TRBV5-1,TRBD1,TRBJ1-1
CASSPEGSSYNEQFF,TGTGCCAGCAGCCCAGAGGGTAGCTCCTACAATGAGCAGTTCTTC,once,TRBV9,-,TRBJ2-1
CASSPRQGTRNVNTEAFF,TGTGCCAGCAGCCCCCGACAGGGGACGCGGAACGTGAACACTGAAGCTTTCTTT,-,TRBV7-9,TRBD1,TRBJ1-1